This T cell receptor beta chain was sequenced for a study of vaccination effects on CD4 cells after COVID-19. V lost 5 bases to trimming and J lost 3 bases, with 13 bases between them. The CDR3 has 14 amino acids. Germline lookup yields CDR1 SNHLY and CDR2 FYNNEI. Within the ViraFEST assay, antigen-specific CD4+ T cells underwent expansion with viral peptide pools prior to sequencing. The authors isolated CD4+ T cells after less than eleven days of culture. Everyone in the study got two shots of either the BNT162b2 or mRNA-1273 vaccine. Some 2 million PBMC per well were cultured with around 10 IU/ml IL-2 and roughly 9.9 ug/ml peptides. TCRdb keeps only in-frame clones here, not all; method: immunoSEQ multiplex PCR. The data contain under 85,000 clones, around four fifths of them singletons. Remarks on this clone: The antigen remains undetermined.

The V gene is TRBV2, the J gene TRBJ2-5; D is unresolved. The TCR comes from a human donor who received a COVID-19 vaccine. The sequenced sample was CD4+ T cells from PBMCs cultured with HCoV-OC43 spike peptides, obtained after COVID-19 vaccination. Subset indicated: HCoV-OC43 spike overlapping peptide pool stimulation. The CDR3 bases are TGTGCCAGCAGTCCATGGGGTATCAAAGAGACCCAGTACTTC. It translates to CASSPWGIKETQYF.